Presented here are 7 T cell receptor beta chains from one specimen sequenced in a study of shared clonotypes between healthy human individuals. Only CD45RO-negative cells positively selected for CCR7 counted as naive CD8 cells, so terminally differentiated effector memory CD45RA+ cells were excluded. Clones were sequenced by immunoSEQ multiplex PCR, and TCRdb holds only the in-frame ones, with some missing. Of around 1.9 million clones detected, 93% appear once; the ten largest clones hold less than 2%. Sequenced material: naive CD8+ T cells from PBMCs. The receptors come from a man aged 18 to 29 in good health. Some clones in this sample may be carry-over from other donors' samples.

The genes are TRBV29-1 and TRBJ2-2, with no clear D. The CDR3 length is 13 residues. V lost 4 bases and J lost 6, with 12 bases in between. Germline V CDR1 and CDR2: SQVTM, ANQGSEA. DNA of the CDR3: TGCAGCGTTGCTGGAGAGTTCGCCGGGGAGCTGTTTTTT. As protein: CSVAGEFAGELFF.

This rearrangement joins TRBV28 to TRBJ2-3, with TRBD2 as a possible D gene (5 bases). The CDR3 is made up of 16 amino acids. Germline V gene sequence: CDR1 MDHEN, CDR2 SYDVKM. V lost 2 bases, J lost 2 bases, and 14 bases lay in between. The CDR3 region has the DNA TGTGCCAGCAGTTTAGGGCCCCAGAGGGACACAGATACGCAGTATTTT. Amino acid sequence: CASSLGPQRDTDTQYF.

V is TRBV19 and J is TRBJ1-2; D unresolved. The CDR3 is 16 amino acids. Looked up from germline, CDR1 is LNHDA and CDR2 is SQIVND (reference sequence). Trimming took off 0 bases at V and 0 bases at J, with 11 bases between the two ends. The CDR3 loop reads CASSIETTIANYGYTF. In nucleotides, the CDR3 is TGTGCCAGTAGTATAGAGACCACGATAGCTAACTATGGCTACACCTTC.

This clone was observed a single time. The chain links TRBV27 to TRBJ2-7, with 8 bases that match TRBD1. Germline loops: CDR1 MNHEY, CDR2 SMNVEV (reference sequence). With 2 bases clipped from V and 6 bases from J, the junction kept 6 bases outside the gene matches. The CDR3 covers 14 residues. CDR3 sequence (DNA): TGTGCCAGCAGTTTAGGGGCAGGGGGCGTCGAGCAGTACTTC. The encoded protein is CASSLGAGGVEQYF.

V and J are TRBV4-1 and TRBJ2-7; TRBD2 aligns across 7 bases. This CDR3 has 17 amino acids. J gave up 4 bases and V 1 base, and 13 bases lay outside the gene matches. The germline V gene encodes CDR1 MGHRA and CDR2 YSYEKL. The CDR3 DNA reads TGCGCCAGCAGCCAAGCCAGTTTACGGGAGGTCGAATACGAGCAGTACTTC. This gives the protein CASSQASLREVEYEQYF.

The rearrangement joins TRBV7-8 to TRBJ2-1, with D possibly being TRBD1 (5 bases). The CDR3 spans 21 residues. Trimming removed 5 bases from V and 3 bases from J, with 32 bases in between. CDR1 is SGHVS and CDR2 is FQNEAQ in the germline V gene. The CDR3 is CASSPRLIGHTPKEFYNEQFF. CDR3 coding DNA: TGTGCCAGCAGCCCCAGGTTGATCGGACACACTCCAAAGGAATTCTACAATGAGCAGTTCTTC.

The V call is TRBV13, the J call TRBJ1-4, with 7 bases lining up with TRBD1. The CDR3 covers 15 residues. Germline-derived CDR1 and CDR2 are PRHDT and FYEKMQ (reference sequence). Trimming took 5 bases from V and 7 from J; bases not matched to a gene: 10. In nucleotides, the CDR3 is TGTGCCAGCAGCCGTCGACAGGGCCGGGGTGAAAAACTGTTTTTT. Residues: CASSRRQGRGEKLFF.